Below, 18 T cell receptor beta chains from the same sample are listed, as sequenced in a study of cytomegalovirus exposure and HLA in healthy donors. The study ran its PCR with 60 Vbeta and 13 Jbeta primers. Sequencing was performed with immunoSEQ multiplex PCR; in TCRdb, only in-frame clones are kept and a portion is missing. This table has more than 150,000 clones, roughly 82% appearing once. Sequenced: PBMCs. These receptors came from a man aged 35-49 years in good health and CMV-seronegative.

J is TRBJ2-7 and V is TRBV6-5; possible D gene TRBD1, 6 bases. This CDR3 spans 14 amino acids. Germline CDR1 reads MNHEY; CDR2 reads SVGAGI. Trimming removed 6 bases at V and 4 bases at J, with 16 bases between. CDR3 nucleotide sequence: TGTGCCAGCAGGGGCACAGGGACGGGGTACGAGCAGTACTTC. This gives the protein CASRGTGTGYEQYF.

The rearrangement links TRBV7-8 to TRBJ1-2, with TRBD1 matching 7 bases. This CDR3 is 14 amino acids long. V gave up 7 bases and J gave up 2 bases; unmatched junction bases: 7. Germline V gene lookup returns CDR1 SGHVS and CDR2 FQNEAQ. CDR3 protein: CASTPGQTNYGYTF. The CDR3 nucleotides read TGTGCCAGCACCCCGGGACAGACCAACTATGGCTACACCTTC.

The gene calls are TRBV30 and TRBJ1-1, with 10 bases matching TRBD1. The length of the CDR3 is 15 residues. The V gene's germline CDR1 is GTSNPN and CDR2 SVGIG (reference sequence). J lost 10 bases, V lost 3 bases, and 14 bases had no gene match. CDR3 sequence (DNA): TGTGCCTGGAGGAGGGGACAGGGGAGAAAAGTTGTAGCTTTCTTT. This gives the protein CAWRRGQGRKVVAFF. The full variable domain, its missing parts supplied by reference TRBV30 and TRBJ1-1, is SQTIHQWPATLVQPVGSPLSLECTVEGTSNPNLYWYRQAAGRGLQLLFYSVGIGQISSEVPQNLSASRPQDRQFILSSKKLLLSDSGFYLCAWRRGQGRKVVAFFGQGTRLTVV.

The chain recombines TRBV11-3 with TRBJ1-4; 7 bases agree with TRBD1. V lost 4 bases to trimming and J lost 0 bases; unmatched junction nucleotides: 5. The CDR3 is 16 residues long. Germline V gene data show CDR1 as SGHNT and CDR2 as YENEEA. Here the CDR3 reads CASSWDSAATNEKLFF. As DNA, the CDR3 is TGTGCCAGCAGCTGGGACAGCGCCGCAACTAATGAAAAACTGTTTTTT.

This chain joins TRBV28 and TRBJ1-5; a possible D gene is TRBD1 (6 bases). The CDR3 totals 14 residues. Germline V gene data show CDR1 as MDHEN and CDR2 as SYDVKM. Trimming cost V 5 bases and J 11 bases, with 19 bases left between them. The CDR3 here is CASSPTVGARAQHF. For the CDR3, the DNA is TGTGCCAGCAGTCCCACCGTGGGGGCCCGGGCCCAGCATTTT.

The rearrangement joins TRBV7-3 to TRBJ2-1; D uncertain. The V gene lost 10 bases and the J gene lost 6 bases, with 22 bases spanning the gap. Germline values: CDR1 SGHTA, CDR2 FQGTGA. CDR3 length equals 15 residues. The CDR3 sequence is CATQSRPENPNEQFF. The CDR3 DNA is TGTGCCACCCAGAGTCGCCCGGAGAATCCCAATGAGCAGTTCTTC. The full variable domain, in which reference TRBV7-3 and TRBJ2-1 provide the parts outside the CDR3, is GAGVSQTPSNKVTEKGKYVELRCDPISGHTALYWYRQSLGQGPEFLIYFQGTGAADDSGLPNDRFFAVRPEGSVSTLKIQRTERGDSAVYLCATQSRPENPNEQFFGPGTRLTVL.

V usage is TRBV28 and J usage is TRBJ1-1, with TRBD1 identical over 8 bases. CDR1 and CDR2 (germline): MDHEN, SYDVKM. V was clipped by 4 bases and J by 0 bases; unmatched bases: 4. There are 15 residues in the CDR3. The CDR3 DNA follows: TGTGCCAGCAGTTCAGGGGGCGCGGTGAACACTGAAGCTTTCTTT. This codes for CASSSGGAVNTEAFF.

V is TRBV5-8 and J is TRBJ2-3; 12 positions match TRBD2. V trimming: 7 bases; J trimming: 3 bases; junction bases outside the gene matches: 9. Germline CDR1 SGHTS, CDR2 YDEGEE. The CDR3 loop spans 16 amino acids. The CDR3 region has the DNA TGTGCCAGCCCTAGCGGGGGGGCCTTTGGTACAGATACGCAGTATTTT. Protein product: CASPSGGAFGTDTQYF.

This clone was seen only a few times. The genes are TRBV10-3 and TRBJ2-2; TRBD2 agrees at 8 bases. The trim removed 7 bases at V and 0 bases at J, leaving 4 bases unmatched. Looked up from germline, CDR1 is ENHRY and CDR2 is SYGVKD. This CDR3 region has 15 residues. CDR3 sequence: CAINGLAANTGELFF. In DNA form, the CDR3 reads TGTGCCATCAATGGACTAGCTGCGAACACCGGGGAGCTGTTTTTT.

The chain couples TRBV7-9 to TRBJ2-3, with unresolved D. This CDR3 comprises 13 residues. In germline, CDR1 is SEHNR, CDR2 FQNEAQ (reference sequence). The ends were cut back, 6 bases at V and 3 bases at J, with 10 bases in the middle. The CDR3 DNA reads TGTGCCAGCAGGCCCCCCCGGACAGATACGCAGTATTTT. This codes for CASRPPRTDTQYF. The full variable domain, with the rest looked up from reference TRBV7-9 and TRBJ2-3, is DTGVSQNPRHKITKRGQNVTFRCDPISEHNRLYWYRQTLGQGPEFLTYFQNEAQLEKSRLLSDRFSAERPKGSFSTLEIQRTEQGDSAMYLCASRPPRTDTQYFGPGTRLTVL.

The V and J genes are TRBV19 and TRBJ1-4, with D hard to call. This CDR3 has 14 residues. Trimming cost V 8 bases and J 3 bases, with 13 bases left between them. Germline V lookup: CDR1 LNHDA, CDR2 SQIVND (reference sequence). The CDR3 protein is CASGLSGANEKLFF. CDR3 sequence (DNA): TGTGCCAGTGGACTCTCCGGGGCTAATGAAAAACTGTTTTTT. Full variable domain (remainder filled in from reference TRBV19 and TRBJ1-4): DGGITQSPKYLFRKEGQNVTLSCEQNLNHDAMYWYRQDPGQGLRLIYYSQIVNDFQKGDIAEGYSVSREKKESFPLTVTSAQKNPTAFYLCASGLSGANEKLFFGSGTQLSVL.

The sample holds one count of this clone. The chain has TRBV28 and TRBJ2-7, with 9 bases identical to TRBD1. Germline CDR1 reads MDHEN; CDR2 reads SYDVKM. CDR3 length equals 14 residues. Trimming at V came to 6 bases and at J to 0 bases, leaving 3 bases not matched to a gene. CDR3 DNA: TGTGCCAGCAGACAGGGACAGGGCTCCTACGAGCAGTACTTC. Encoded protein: CASRQGQGSYEQYF.

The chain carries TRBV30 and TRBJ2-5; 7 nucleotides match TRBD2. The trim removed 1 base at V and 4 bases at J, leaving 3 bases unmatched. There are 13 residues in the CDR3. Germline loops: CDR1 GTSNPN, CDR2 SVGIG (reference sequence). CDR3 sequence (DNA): TGTGCCTGGAGTGGAAGCGGGATAGAGACCCAGTACTTC. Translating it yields CAWSGSGIETQYF.

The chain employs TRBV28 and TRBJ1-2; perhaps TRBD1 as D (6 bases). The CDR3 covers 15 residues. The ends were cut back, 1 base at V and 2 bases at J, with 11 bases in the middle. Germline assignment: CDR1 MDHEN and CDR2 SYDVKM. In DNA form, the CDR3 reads TGTGCCAGCAGTTTATCAGGGGCCCTAAACTATGGCTACACCTTC. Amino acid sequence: CASSLSGALNYGYTF.

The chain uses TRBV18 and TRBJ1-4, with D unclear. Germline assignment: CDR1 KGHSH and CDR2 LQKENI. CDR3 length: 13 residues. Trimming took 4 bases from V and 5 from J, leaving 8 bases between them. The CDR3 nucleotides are TGTGCCAGCTCACGAGGAACCAATGAAAAACTGTTTTTT. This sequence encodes CASSRGTNEKLFF.

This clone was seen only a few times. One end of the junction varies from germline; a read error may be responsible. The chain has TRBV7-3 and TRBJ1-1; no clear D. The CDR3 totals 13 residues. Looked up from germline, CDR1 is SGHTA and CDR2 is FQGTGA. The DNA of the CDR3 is TGTTCCAGCAGCTTCGGGGTTAACACTGAAGCTTTCTTT. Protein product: CSSSFGVNTEAFF.

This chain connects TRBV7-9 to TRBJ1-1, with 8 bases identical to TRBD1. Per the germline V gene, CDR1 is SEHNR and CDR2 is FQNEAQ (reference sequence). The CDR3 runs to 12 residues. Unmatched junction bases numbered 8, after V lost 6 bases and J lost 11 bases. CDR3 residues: CASRYQTGDAFF. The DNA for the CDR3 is TGTGCCAGCAGATATCAGACAGGGGATGCTTTCTTT.

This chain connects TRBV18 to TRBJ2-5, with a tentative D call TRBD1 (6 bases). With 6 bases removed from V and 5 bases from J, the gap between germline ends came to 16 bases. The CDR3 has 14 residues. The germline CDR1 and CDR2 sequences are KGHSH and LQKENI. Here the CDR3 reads CASSLSERGETQYF. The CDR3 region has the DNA TGTGCCAGCTCCCTCAGCGAAAGGGGGGAGACCCAGTACTTC.